The next 14 T cell receptor beta chains were all read from a single sample in a study of blood T cell repertoires in COVID-19 (TCRdb year 2020). Libraries were made using the immunoSEQ multiplex PCR assay. Here the immuneACCESS table is served through TCRdb, limited to in-frame sequences with V and J called. Missing clones are a known gap in these copies; in checked studies unresolved V genes cover under half, and the rest lacks a known reason. The sample table lists 380,000 or so clones, roughly 90% of them with a count of one. 1.2% of the sample belongs to the ten largest clones. The sequenced sample consisted of peripheral blood. The receptors were gathered from a middle-aged man with acute or convalescent COVID-19.

The genes are TRBV11-2 and TRBJ2-7; D perhaps matches TRBD2 (5 bases). V was shortened by 4 bases and J by 0 bases, with 16 bases between the two germline ends. Germline CDR1 is SGHAT and CDR2 is FQNNGV. The CDR3 runs 16 residues. CDR3 sequence reads: CASSWETIGRSYEQYF. In DNA form, the CDR3 reads TGTGCCAGCAGCTGGGAGACCATTGGGCGCTCCTACGAGCAGTACTTC.

CDR3 residues: CASNRAGGFYEQYF. The CDR3 DNA is TGTGCCAGCAACCGGGCAGGAGGTTTCTACGAGCAGTACTTC. The chain couples TRBV5-5 to TRBJ2-7; perhaps TRBD2 as D (5 bases). The V and J ends lost 6 bases and 3 bases respectively, with 16 bases between them. This CDR3 is 14 amino acids long. In germline, CDR1 is SGHKS, CDR2 YYEKEE (reference sequence).

DNA for the CDR3: TGTGCCAGCAGAACTCTAGCGGCGAACACCGGGGAGCTGTTTTTT. Encoded protein: CASRTLAANTGELFF. This chain uses TRBV28 with TRBJ2-2; 7 bases are a match to TRBD2. V lost 6 bases and J lost 0; bases outside the gene matches: 4. CDR1 is MDHEN and CDR2 is SYDVKM in the germline V gene. CDR3 length: 15 residues.

The chain has TRBV4-1 and TRBJ2-1; D gene uncertain. Germline CDR1 reads MGHRA; CDR2 reads YSYEKL. This CDR3 is 12 amino acids long. V shed 3 bases and J shed 8 bases, with 8 bases lying between them. The CDR3: CASSHTDYEQFF. In nucleotides, the CDR3 is TGCGCCAGCAGCCACACCGACTATGAGCAGTTCTTC.

The chain couples TRBV11-2 to TRBJ2-7; perhaps TRBD2 as D (5 bases). CDR3 size: 14 residues. In germline, CDR1 is SGHAT, CDR2 FQNNGV. Between the trimmed V and J ends, which lost 1 base and 2 bases, there was a span of 9 bases. CDR3 in DNA: TGTGCCAGCAGCTTAGGGGCTAGCCCCTACGAGCAGTACTTC. The encoded protein is CASSLGASPYEQYF.

CDR3 DNA sequence: TGTGCCAGCAGCCCACCGGGACAGGGTTTTCGCGAGCAGTACTTC. This codes for CASSPPGQGFREQYF. This chain uses TRBV7-2 with TRBJ2-7, with 9 bases aligning to TRBD1. The CDR3 has 15 residues. V lost 5 bases, J lost 6 bases, and 11 bases stayed unmatched. The germline gives CDR1 SGHTA, CDR2 FQGNSA.

V usage is TRBV19 and J usage is TRBJ1-1; D is uncertain. The V end was cut by 4 bases, the J end by 5 bases, with 17 bases between. CDR1 and CDR2 (germline): LNHDA, SQIVND (reference sequence). The CDR3 is 15 residues long. The CDR3 loop is CASSTMAVRGTEAFF. The DNA for the CDR3 is TGTGCCAGTAGTACCATGGCAGTGCGAGGGACTGAAGCTTTCTTT.

The chain employs TRBV5-1 and TRBJ2-6; possible D gene TRBD2, 7 bases. Between the trimmed V and J ends, which lost 7 bases and 1 base, there was a span of 15 bases. The CDR3 loop spans 16 amino acids. Germline assignment: CDR1 SGHRS and CDR2 YFSETQ. This CDR3 is CASGNREGSGANVLTF. The CDR3 region has the DNA TGCGCCAGCGGTAACAGGGAGGGGTCTGGGGCCAACGTCCTGACTTTC.

V gene TRBV5-1 combines with J gene TRBJ2-5, with 12 bases matching TRBD2. The V segment lost 4 bases and the J segment 4 bases; nucleotides outside the gene matches: 5. This CDR3 comprises 15 residues. Germline CDR1 and CDR2: SGHRS and YFSETQ. Written as DNA, the CDR3 is TGCGCCAGCAGCCGGGAGACTAGCGGGAGAGAGACCCAGTACTTC. As protein: CASSRETSGRETQYF.

The J gene is TRBJ2-1, the V gene TRBV7-3, with 8 nucleotides matching TRBD2. CDR3 length: 15 amino acids. After removal of 5 bases from V and 5 bases from J, the junction contained 8 bases not matched to a gene. Germline CDR1 and CDR2: SGHTA and FQGTGA. The CDR3 region is CASSPGRGEHNEQFF. The CDR3 region has the DNA TGTGCCAGCAGCCCCGGGAGGGGGGAACACAATGAGCAGTTCTTC.

The chain employs TRBV28 and TRBJ2-1; 7 bases align to TRBD2. The CDR3 is 13 amino acids. Germline CDR1 is MDHEN and CDR2 is SYDVKM. After removal of 6 bases from V and 10 bases from J, the junction contained 9 bases not matched to a gene. CDR3: CASSRGTTREQFF. The CDR3 nucleotides are TGTGCCAGCAGCCGTGGGACTACCAGGGAGCAGTTCTTC.

The rearrangement uses TRBV30 and TRBJ1-6; 9 nucleotides align to TRBD1. V gave up 2 bases and J gave up 9 bases; unmatched junction bases: 5. The CDR3 has 14 residues. CDR1 is GTSNPN, CDR2 SVGIG, per germline (reference sequence). CDR3 DNA: TGTGCCTGGAGTAGGGACAGGGCGGCTTCACCCCTCCACTTT. It codes for CAWSRDRAASPLHF. The full variable domain, its missing parts supplied by reference TRBV30 and TRBJ1-6, is SQTIHQWPATLVQPVGSPLSLECTVEGTSNPNLYWYRQAAGRGLQLLFYSVGIGQISSEVPQNLSASRPQDRQFILSSKKLLLSDSGFYLCAWSRDRAASPLHFGNGTRLTVT.

This clone was detected once. This chain uses TRBV20-1 with TRBJ2-5; D gene ambiguous. Germline CDR1 and CDR2: DFQATT and SNEGSKA (reference sequence). V gave up 6 bases and J gave up 1 base, with 6 bases separating them. The CDR3 is 11 amino acids. CDR3 loop: CSAQFQETQYF. CDR3 nucleotide sequence: TGCAGTGCCCAGTTCCAAGAGACCCAGTACTTC.

The V call is TRBV27, the J call TRBJ2-5; D is perhaps TRBD2 (6 bases). This CDR3 has 15 amino acids. Germline lookup yields CDR1 MNHEY and CDR2 SMNVEV (reference sequence). V lost 4 bases and J 5 bases, leaving 17 bases between the germline ends. This chain's CDR3 is CASSYRRGSYETQYF. The CDR3 nucleotides are TGTGCCAGCAGTTATCGCCGGGGGTCTTATGAGACCCAGTACTTC.